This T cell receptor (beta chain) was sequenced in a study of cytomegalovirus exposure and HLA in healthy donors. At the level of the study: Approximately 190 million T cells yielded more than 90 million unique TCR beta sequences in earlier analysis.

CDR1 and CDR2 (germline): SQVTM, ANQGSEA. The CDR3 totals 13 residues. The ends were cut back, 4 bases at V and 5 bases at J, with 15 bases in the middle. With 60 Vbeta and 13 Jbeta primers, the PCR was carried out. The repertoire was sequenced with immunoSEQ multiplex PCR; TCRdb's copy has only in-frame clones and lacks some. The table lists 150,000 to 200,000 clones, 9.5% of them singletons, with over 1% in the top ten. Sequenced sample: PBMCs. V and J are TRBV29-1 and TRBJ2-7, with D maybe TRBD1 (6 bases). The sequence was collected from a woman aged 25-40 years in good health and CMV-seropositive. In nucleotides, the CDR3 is TGCAGCGTTGCCACAGGGTTTGGGAACGAGCAGTACTTC. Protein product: CSVATGFGNEQYF.